These 3 T cell receptor beta chains were all obtained from the same sample, sequenced in a study of T cells in Graves' hyperthyroidism and ophthalmopathy. TCR beta CDR3 regions were amplified from RNA. First-round RT-PCR with HTBI primers amplified the TCR CDR3 region. MiXCR was run by TCRdb on the multiplex PCR reads, yielding one entry per CDR3 protein. The sample lists 550,000 to 800,000 distinct CDR3 sequences, roughly 17% occurring once. The sample comprised blood. The receptor set was obtained from a man between 45 and 60 years old with Graves' hyperthyroidism.

This clonotype was detected ten times or more. This chain joins TRBV30 and TRBJ2-7; D is unclear. In germline, CDR1 is GTSNPN, CDR2 SVGIG (reference sequence). Trimming took 0 bases from V and 3 from J, leaving 9 bases between them. The CDR3 is 13 amino acids. The CDR3 protein is CAWSVPQNYEQYF. As DNA, the CDR3 is TGTGCCTGGAGTGTACCCCAGAACTACGAGCAGTACTTC.

This clonotype was detected a few times. The chain joins TRBV29-1 to TRBJ2-1; 7 nucleotides line up with TRBD2. CDR3 length: 13 amino acids. Germline values: CDR1 SQVTM, CDR2 ANQGSEA. Trimming cost V 7 bases and J 9 bases; bases outside gene matches: 12. The CDR3 DNA follows: TGCAGCGGATCCCAGACTAGCCGTTTTGAGCAGTTCTTC. It codes for CSGSQTSRFEQFF.

This clonotype was seen a handful of times. The rearrangement joins TRBV15 to TRBJ2-5; no firm D call. Germline V lookup: CDR1 LNHNV, CDR2 YYDKDF (reference sequence). The CDR3 sequence is 14 residues long. Trimming stripped 5 bases from V and 4 bases from J, with 14 bases between. The CDR3 DNA sequence: TGTGCCACCAGCGCCATATACACTCGAGAGACCCAGTACTTC. Encoded protein: CATSAIYTRETQYF.